This TCR beta chain emerged from a study of regulatory T cells in long-lasting Graves disease. For TCR beta, libraries came from iRepertoire HTBI primers and Arm-PCR of CDR3 regions. TCRdb called the multiplex PCR reads again in MiXCR, with one record for every CDR3 protein. The sample consists of about 620,000 distinct CDR3 sequences, about 16% of them appearing once. This CDR3 is built from 13 residues. The V gene's germline CDR1 is GTSNPN and CDR2 SVGIG (reference sequence). With 4 bases removed from V and 3 bases from J, the gap between germline ends came to 9 bases. Time point reported: newly diagnosed GD, antithyroid drugs for less than 3 months. Scientists built the TCR library using RNA that was extracted from PBMCs. This clonotype was counted a few times. This same sample was also taken into another study, of T cells in Graves' hyperthyroidism and ophthalmopathy.

The chain employs TRBV30 and TRBJ2-2; D gene unclear. The sequence derives from a woman aged 30 to 39 with Graves disease. The specimen comprised peripheral blood mononuclear cells (PBMCs), sampled at new diagnosis, from a patient treated with antithyroid drugs. Here the CDR3 DNA reads TGTGCCTGGAAAGGGTCGCACACCGGGGAGCTGTTTTTT. Translated, it gives CAWKGSHTGELFF.